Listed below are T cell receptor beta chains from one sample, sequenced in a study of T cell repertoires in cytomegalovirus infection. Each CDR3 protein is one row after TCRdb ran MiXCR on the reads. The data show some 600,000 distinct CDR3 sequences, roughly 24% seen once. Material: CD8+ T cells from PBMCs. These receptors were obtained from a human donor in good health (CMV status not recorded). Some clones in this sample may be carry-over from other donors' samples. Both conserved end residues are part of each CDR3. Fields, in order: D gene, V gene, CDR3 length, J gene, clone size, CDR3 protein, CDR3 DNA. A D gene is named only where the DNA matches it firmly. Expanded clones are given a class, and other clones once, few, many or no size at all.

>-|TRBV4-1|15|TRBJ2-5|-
CASSQDEGSRETQYF
TGCGCCAGCAGCCAAGATGAAGGGAGTCGAGAGACCCAGTACTTC
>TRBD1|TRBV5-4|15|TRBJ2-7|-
CASSLRDRGPYEQYF
TGTGCCAGCAGCTTACGGGACAGGGGGCCCTACGAGCAGTACTTC
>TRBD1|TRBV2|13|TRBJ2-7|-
CASVTGSSYEQYF
TGTGCCAGCGTGACAGGGAGCTCCTACGAGCAGTACTTC
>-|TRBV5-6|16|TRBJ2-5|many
CASSQMSTAGWETQYF
TGTGCCAGCAGCCAAATGTCGACTGCGGGTTGGGAGACCCAGTACTTC
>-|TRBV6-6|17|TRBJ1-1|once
CASSYPLDTLENTEAFF
TGTGCCAGCAGTTACCCTTTGGACACCCTCGAGAACACTGAAGCTTTCTTT
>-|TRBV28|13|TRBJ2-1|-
CASSLQGRNEQFF
TGTGCCAGCAGTTTACAGGGGAGAAATGAGCAGTTCTTC
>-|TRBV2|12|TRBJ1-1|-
CASIGQDTEAFF
TGTGCCAGCATCGGACAAGACACTGAAGCTTTCTTT
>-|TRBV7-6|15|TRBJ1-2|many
CASSLGSGRNYGYTF
TGTGCCAGCAGCTTAGGGTCGGGGAGGAACTATGGCTACACCTTC
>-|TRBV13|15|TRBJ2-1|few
CASSLKVVSHNEQFF
TGTGCCAGCAGCTTAAAAGTAGTCTCTCACAATGAGCAGTTCTTC
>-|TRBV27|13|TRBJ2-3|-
CASSLLAKDTQYF
TGTGCCAGCAGTCTTCTAGCGAAAGATACGCAGTATTTT
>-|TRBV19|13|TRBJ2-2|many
CASSIGGTGELFF
TGTGCCAGTAGTATAGGAGGCACCGGGGAGCTGTTTTTT
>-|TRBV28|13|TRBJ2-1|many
CASSLGRVNEQFF
TGTGCCAGCAGTTTAGGCAGGGTAAATGAGCAGTTCTTC
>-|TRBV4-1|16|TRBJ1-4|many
CASSQQLRTTNEKLFF
TGCGCCAGCAGCCAGCAGTTAAGGACAACTAATGAAAAACTGTTTTTT
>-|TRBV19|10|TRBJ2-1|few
CASAGNEQFF
TGTGCCAGCGCGGGGAATGAGCAGTTCTTC
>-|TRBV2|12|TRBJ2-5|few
CASSETEETQYF
TGTGCCAGCAGTGAAACCGAAGAGACCCAGTACTTC
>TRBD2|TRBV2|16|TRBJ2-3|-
CASSPGLADVTDTQYF
TGTGCCAGCAGCCCGGGACTAGCGGACGTCACAGATACGCAGTATTTT
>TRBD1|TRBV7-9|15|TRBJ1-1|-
CASSLEGRGLTEAFF
TGTGCCAGCAGCTTAGAAGGCAGGGGGCTCACTGAAGCTTTCTTT
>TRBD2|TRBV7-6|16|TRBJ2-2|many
CASSSTSGGNTGELFF
TGTGCCAGCAGCTCGACTAGCGGGGGGAACACCGGGGAGCTGTTTTTT
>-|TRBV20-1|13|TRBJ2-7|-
CSARPVKVYEQYF
TGCAGTGCTAGACCGGTGAAGGTCTACGAGCAGTACTTC
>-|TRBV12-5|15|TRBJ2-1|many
CASGKLQGGDNEQFF
TGTGCTAGTGGTAAACTACAGGGAGGAGATAATGAGCAGTTCTTC
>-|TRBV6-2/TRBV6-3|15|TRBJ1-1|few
CASSYFSGDGTEAFF
TGTGCCAGCAGTTACTTTTCAGGGGACGGCACTGAAGCTTTCTTT
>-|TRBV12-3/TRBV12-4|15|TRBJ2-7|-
CASSLGARGVNEQYF
TGTGCCAGCAGTTTAGGGGCCCGCGGTGTCAACGAGCAGTACTTC
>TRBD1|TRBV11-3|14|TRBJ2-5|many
CASSAGTGKETQYF
TGTGCCAGCAGCGCCGGGACAGGTAAAGAGACCCAGTACTTC
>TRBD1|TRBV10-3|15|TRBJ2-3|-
CAITGDRAVTDTQYF
TGTGCCATCACCGGGGACAGGGCGGTCACAGATACGCAGTATTTT
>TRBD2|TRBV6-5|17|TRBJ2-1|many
CASSSYLSGGLYNEQFF
TGTGCCAGCAGTTCCTACCTTAGCGGGGGATTATACAATGAGCAGTTCTTC
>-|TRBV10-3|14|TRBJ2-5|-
CAISETNGGETQYF
TGTGCCATCAGTGAAACAAACGGAGGGGAGACCCAGTACTTC
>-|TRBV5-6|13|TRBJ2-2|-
CASSSRVSGELFF
TGTGCCAGCAGCTCCCGGGTGTCCGGGGAGCTGTTTTTT
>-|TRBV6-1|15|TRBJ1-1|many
CASRSPGHPNTEAFF
TGTGCCAGCAGGTCCCCGGGACACCCGAACACTGAAGCTTTCTTT
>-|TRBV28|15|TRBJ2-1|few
CASRHRVTSYNEQFF
TGTGCCAGCAGACACAGGGTAACCTCCTACAATGAGCAGTTCTTC
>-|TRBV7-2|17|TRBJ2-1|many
CASSSQTGTFFVNEQFF
TGTGCCAGCAGCTCTCAAACCGGGACTTTTTTCGTCAATGAGCAGTTCTTC
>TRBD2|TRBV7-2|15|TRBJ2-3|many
CASRERGTIADTQYF
TGTGCCAGCAGAGAGCGGGGGACGATCGCAGATACGCAGTATTTT
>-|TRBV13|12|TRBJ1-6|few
CATGEGNSPLHF
TGTGCCACCGGGGAAGGGAATTCACCCCTCCACTTT
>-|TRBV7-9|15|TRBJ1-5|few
CASSSEVLSNQPQHF
TGTGCCAGCAGTTCTGAGGTTCTTAGCAATCAGCCCCAGCATTTT
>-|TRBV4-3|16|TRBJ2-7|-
CASSQEFDDSPYEQYF
TGCGCCAGCAGCCAAGAGTTCGACGACAGTCCCTACGAGCAGTACTTC
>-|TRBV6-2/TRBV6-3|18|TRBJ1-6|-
CASSYSRFLDLRNSPLHF
TGTGCCAGCAGTTACTCGAGGTTTTTGGACCTCAGGAATTCACCCCTCCACTTT
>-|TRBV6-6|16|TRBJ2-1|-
CASSYSRELVQNEQFF
TGTGCCAGCAGTTACTCTCGGGAACTGGTCCAAAATGAGCAGTTCTTC
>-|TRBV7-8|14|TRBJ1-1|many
CASSLAGRYTEAFF
TGTGCCAGCAGCTTAGCAGGACGGTACACTGAAGCTTTCTTT
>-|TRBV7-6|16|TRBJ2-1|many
CASSLAGFSSYNEQFF
TGTGCCAGCAGCTTGGCAGGGTTCAGCTCCTACAATGAGCAGTTCTTC
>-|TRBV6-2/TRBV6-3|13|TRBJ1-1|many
CASSPLENTEAFF
TGTGCCAGCAGCCCACTCGAGAACACTGAAGCTTTCTTT
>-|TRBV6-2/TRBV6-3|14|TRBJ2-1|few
CASSSGGSFNEQFF
TGTGCCAGCAGCTCGGGGGGCTCGTTTAATGAGCAGTTCTTC
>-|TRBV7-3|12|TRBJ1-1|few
CASSLDAKEAFF
TGTGCCAGCAGCTTAGATGCCAAGGAAGCTTTCTTT
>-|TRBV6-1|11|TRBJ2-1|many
CASMVYNEQFF
TGTGCCAGCATGGTCTACAATGAGCAGTTCTTC
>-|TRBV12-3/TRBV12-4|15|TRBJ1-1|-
CASSFFSGGGTEAFF
TGTGCCAGCAGTTTTTTCTCCGGGGGGGGAACTGAAGCTTTCTTT
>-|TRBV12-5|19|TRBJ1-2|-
CASGLVLSGRGGNHYGYTF
TGTGCTAGTGGTTTGGTACTTTCGGGCCGCGGGGGGAACCATTATGGCTACACCTTC
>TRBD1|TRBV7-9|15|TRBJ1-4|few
CASSLVDREGEKLFF
TGTGCCAGCAGCCTGGTCGACAGGGAAGGGGAAAAACTGTTTTTT
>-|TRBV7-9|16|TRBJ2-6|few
CASSSQGRSGANVLTF
TGTGCCAGCAGCTCTCAGGGTCGCTCTGGGGCCAACGTCCTGACTTTC
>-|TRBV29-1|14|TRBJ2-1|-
CSVDFRGAGNEQFF
TGCAGCGTTGACTTTAGGGGGGCCGGGAATGAGCAGTTCTTC
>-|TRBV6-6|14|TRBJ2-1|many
CASSYTSSYNEQFF
TGTGCCAGCAGTTACACCAGCTCCTACAATGAGCAGTTCTTC
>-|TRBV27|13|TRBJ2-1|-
CASTPALGWEQFF
TGTGCCAGCACACCCGCCTTAGGATGGGAGCAGTTCTTC
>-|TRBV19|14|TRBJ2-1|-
CASGFRHQYNEQFF
TGTGCCAGTGGTTTCCGGCACCAATACAATGAGCAGTTCTTC
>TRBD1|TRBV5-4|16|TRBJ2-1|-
CASSLRTGGVGDEQFF
TGTGCCAGCAGCCTAAGGACAGGGGGCGTGGGTGATGAGCAGTTCTTC
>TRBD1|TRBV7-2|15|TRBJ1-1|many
CASSLERTGNTEAFF
TGTGCCAGCAGCTTAGAAAGGACAGGGAATACTGAAGCTTTCTTT
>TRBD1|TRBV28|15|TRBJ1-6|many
CASSPTGTGYGPLHF
TGTGCCAGCAGTCCCACCGGGACAGGGTATGGACCCCTCCACTTT
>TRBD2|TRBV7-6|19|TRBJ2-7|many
CASSLAQLAGGPNYYEQYF
TGTGCCAGCAGCTTAGCCCAACTAGCGGGGGGTCCGAATTACTACGAGCAGTACTTC
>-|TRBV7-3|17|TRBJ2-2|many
CASSLTRQYLNTGELFF
TGTGCCAGCAGCTTAACGAGGCAGTATCTGAACACCGGGGAGCTGTTTTTT
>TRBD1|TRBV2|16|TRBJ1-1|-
CASSEWRDRSNTEAFF
TGTGCCAGCAGTGAATGGCGGGACAGGTCAAACACTGAAGCTTTCTTT
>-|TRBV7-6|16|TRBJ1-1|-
CASSLAPKGVNTEAFF
TGTGCCAGCAGCTTAGCGCCAAAGGGGGTCAACACTGAAGCTTTCTTT
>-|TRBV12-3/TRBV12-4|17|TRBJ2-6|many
CASSLLDRTTGANVLTF
TGTGCCAGCAGTTTATTGGACCGGACAACTGGGGCCAACGTCCTGACTTTC
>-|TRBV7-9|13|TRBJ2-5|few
CASSPEDREGQYF
TGTGCCAGCAGCCCTGAAGACAGGGAGGGCCAGTACTTC
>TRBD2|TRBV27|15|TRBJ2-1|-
CASRVLAGGDNEQFF
TGTGCCAGCAGGGTCCTAGCGGGGGGCGACAATGAGCAGTTCTTC